These T cell receptor beta chains were read from a single sample in a study of blood T cell repertoires in COVID-19. Here immunoSEQ multiplex PCR was the method, and the copy in TCRdb shows in-frame clones only, minus some. Among roughly 76,000 clones listed, about four fifths were seen once. Sequences were obtained from peripheral blood. The receptors shown here come from a human donor in a cohort sampled during active COVID-19. Both conserved end residues are part of each CDR3. A D gene is named only where the DNA matches it firmly. Clone size is shown for a subset of rows, as once, few, many or a class of expanded clone.

size,D,V,J,CDR3,DNA
NA,TRBD1,TRBV11-3,TRBJ2-5,CASSLNRGETQYF,TGTGCCAGCAGCCTAAACAGGGGGGAGACCCAGTACTTC
NA,NA,TRBV6-4,TRBJ2-6,CASGFGPGGSGANVLTF,NA
once,TRBD1,TRBV29-1,TRBJ1-1,CSVDQGVLDTEAFF,TGCAGCGTTGATCAGGGGGTGTTGGACACTGAAGCTTTCTTT
once,NA,TRBV11-2,TRBJ2-1,CASRTGVTGKQFF,TGTGCCAGCCGGACGGGGGTGACGGGAAAGCAGTTCTTC
NA,TRBD2,TRBV6-6,TRBJ2-7,CASSYSATSGNEQYF,TGTGCCAGCAGTTACTCGGCGACTAGCGGAAACGAGCAGTACTTC
NA,TRBD1,TRBV28,TRBJ2-7,CASSADRVHPEQYF,TGTGCCAGCAGTGCGGACAGGGTTCACCCCGAGCAGTACTTC
NA,NA,TRBV6-1,TRBJ1-2,CASSDTPSGGYTF,TGTGCCAGCAGTGACACCCCGTCGGGTGGCTACACCTTC
NA,NA,TRBV21-1,TRBJ2-1,CASNGVFGGGRCNEQFF,TGTGCCAGCAACGGGGTTTTCGGGGGGGGTAGATGCAATGAGCAGTTCTTC
NA,NA,TRBV28,TRBJ2-3,CASSSTFAARPSTDTQYF,TGTGCCAGCAGTTCCACATTCGCGGCTAGGCCTAGCACAGATACGCAGTATTTT
NA,NA,TRBV7-8,TRBJ2-1,CASSLGAIRGEQFF,TGTGCCAGCAGCTTAGGGGCTATTAGGGGTGAGCAGTTCTTC
NA,NA,TRBV27,TRBJ2-1,CASSPPGMGAGEQFF,TGTGCCAGCAGTCCCCCTGGTATGGGGGCCGGTGAGCAGTTCTTC
once,NA,TRBV5-4,TRBJ2-7,CASNRDGVYEQYF,TGTGCCAGCAACAGGGACGGAGTTTACGAGCAGTACTTC
NA,TRBD1,TRBV2,TRBJ2-2,CASRPGTGNTGELFF,TGTGCCAGCAGGCCCGGGACAGGTAACACCGGGGAGCTGTTTTTT
NA,NA,TRBV5-1,TRBJ2-7,CASSRDTGNYEQYF,TGCGCCAGCAGCCGAGACACAGGGAACTACGAGCAGTACTTC
NA,TRBD1,TRBV5-1,TRBJ1-2,CASSSSGGDYGYTF,TGCGCCAGCAGCTCTTCAGGGGGCGACTATGGCTACACCTTC
NA,NA,TRBV11-2,TRBJ1-1,CASSFSEGTEAFF,TGTGCCAGCAGCTTTTCAGAGGGCACTGAAGCTTTCTTT
once,NA,TRBV12-5,TRBJ1-2,CASGRDNSNYGYTF,TGTGCTAGTGGCCGGGACAATTCTAACTATGGCTACACCTTC
NA,NA,TRBV5-4,TRBJ2-3,CASSLDRTDTQYF,TGTGCCAGCAGCTTGGACAGGACAGATACGCAGTATTTT
NA,TRBD2,TRBV7-8,TRBJ2-1,CASSLAGGPNEQFF,TGTGCCAGCAGCTTAGCGGGAGGGCCTAATGAGCAGTTCTTC
NA,NA,TRBV15,TRBJ2-5,CATSRDEAGSRGHETQYF,TGTGCCACCAGCAGAGATGAGGCGGGAAGTAGGGGCCATGAGACCCAGTACTTC
NA,NA,TRBV7-9,TRBJ2-1,CASSLGVNEQFF,TGTGCCAGCAGCTTAGGCGTCAATGAGCAGTTCTTC
NA,NA,TRBV19,TRBJ2-1,CASSLGRGPSGYNEQFF,TGTGCCAGTAGTTTAGGTCGGGGGCCTAGCGGTTACAATGAGCAGTTCTTC
NA,NA,TRBV7-2,TRBJ2-1,CASRPPSGDEQFF,TGTGCCAGCAGGCCCCCAAGCGGTGATGAGCAGTTCTTC
NA,TRBD2,TRBV11-2,TRBJ2-1,CASSLSGRTYNEQFF,TGTGCCAGCAGCCTTAGCGGGAGGACATACAATGAGCAGTTCTTC
NA,NA,TRBV19,TRBJ2-1,CASSSGKSYNEQFF,TGTGCCAGTAGTAGCGGGAAATCCTACAATGAGCAGTTCTTC
NA,NA,TRBV6-6,TRBJ1-2,CAIRTDTYGYTF,TGTGCCATCCGGACAGATACCTATGGCTACACCTTC
NA,TRBD2,TRBV4-2,TRBJ2-1,CASSQARVLAGGYNEQFF,TGTGCCAGCAGCCAGGCACGGGTACTAGCGGGAGGGTACAATGAGCAGTTCTTC
NA,NA,TRBV15,TRBJ2-7,CATSREEGTLFEQYF,TGTGCCACCAGCAGAGAAGAGGGGACTCTCTTCGAGCAGTACTTC
NA,NA,TRBV3-1/TRBV3-2,TRBJ1-2,CASSQGRGGYTF,TGTGCCAGCAGCCAAGGTCGGGGGGGCTACACCTTC
NA,NA,TRBV27,TRBJ1-5,CASSFQYREVGQPQHF,TGTGCCAGCAGTTTCCAATACAGGGAAGTCGGTCAGCCCCAGCATTTT
once,NA,TRBV15,TRBJ1-2,CATSRDFGQRNYGYTF,TGTGCCACCAGCAGAGATTTTGGACAGAGAAACTATGGCTACACCTTC
NA,NA,TRBV7-8,TRBJ2-1,CASSDGEFLSSYNEQFF,TGTGCCAGCAGCGATGGGGAGTTCCTAAGCTCCTACAATGAGCAGTTCTTC
NA,TRBD2,TRBV27,TRBJ2-2,CASSYLFASGNTGELFF,TGTGCCAGCAGTTACTTATTTGCTAGCGGGAACACCGGGGAGCTGTTTTTT
NA,NA,TRBV30,TRBJ2-3,CAWSVQGVGLTDTQYF,TGTGCCTGGAGTGTACAAGGGGTCGGATTGACAGATACGCAGTATTTT
NA,NA,TRBV12-3/TRBV12-4,TRBJ2-3,CASRRTDTQYF,TGTGCCAGCAGGCGGACAGATACGCAGTATTTT
NA,NA,TRBV21-1,TRBJ2-7,CASSKDWGRSSYEQYF,TGTGCCAGCAGCAAAGATTGGGGGAGGAGCTCCTACGAGCAGTACTTC
NA,NA,TRBV7-2,TRBJ1-1,CASSLALGGAGNTEAFF,TGTGCCAGCAGCTTAGCGCTCGGGGGAGCGGGGAACACTGAAGCTTTCTTT
NA,TRBD2,TRBV28,TRBJ2-5,CASSFGTIQETQYF,TGTGCCAGCAGTTTCGGGACTATCCAAGAGACCCAGTACTTC
once,NA,TRBV10-3,TRBJ1-6,CAISESIFPEGSPLHF,TGTGCCATCAGTGAGTCGATATTTCCCGAGGGTTCACCCCTCCACTTT
NA,TRBD1,TRBV4-3,TRBJ2-6,CASSPGQAYSGANVLTF,TGCGCCAGCAGCCCGGGACAGGCTTACTCTGGGGCCAACGTCCTGACTTTC
NA,NA,TRBV30,TRBJ1-1,CACPSGGTEAFF,TGTGCCTGTCCCAGTGGAGGCACTGAAGCTTTCTTT
NA,NA,TRBV4-2,TRBJ2-2,CASSQVMRDVTGELFF,TGTGCCAGCAGCCAAGTTATGAGAGATGTCACCGGGGAGCTGTTTTTT
NA,NA,TRBV2,TRBJ2-3,CASSSGQHNTQYF,TGTGCCAGCAGTTCAGGACAGCACAATACGCAGTATTTT
NA,TRBD2,TRBV4-2,TRBJ2-7,CASSQEGTSAHYEQYF,TGTGCCAGCAGCCAAGAAGGAACTAGCGCCCACTACGAGCAGTACTTC
NA,NA,TRBV25-1,TRBJ2-5,CPPRRVNPLQETQYF,TGTCCCCCCCGGCGGGTGAACCCCCTCCAAGAGACCCAGTACTTC
NA,TRBD2,TRBV4-1,TRBJ2-5,CASSQEASGRPGRETQYF,TGCGCCAGCAGCCAAGAAGCTAGCGGGAGGCCAGGTAGGGAGACCCAGTACTTC
NA,TRBD1,TRBV30,TRBJ1-2,CAWSLQGDGYTF,TGTGCCTGGAGCCTACAGGGGGATGGCTACACCTTC
NA,NA,TRBV29-1,TRBJ2-3,CSVMTGADTQYF,TGCAGCGTGATGACCGGGGCAGATACGCAGTATTTT
NA,TRBD2,TRBV7-2,TRBJ2-3,CASSLASGTSSTDTQYF,TGTGCCAGCAGCTTAGCAAGCGGGACTTCTAGCACAGATACGCAGTATTTT
NA,NA,TRBV11-1,TRBJ2-3,CASSFEQDTQYF,TGTGCCAGCAGCTTTGAACAAGATACGCAGTATTTT